Below are 21 T cell receptor beta chains sequenced from a single sample in a study of shared clonotypes between healthy human individuals (dated by TCRdb to about 2020). The library relied on the immunoSEQ multiplex PCR assay. Not all clones reach the TCRdb copy of this immuneACCESS table, which keeps in-frame sequences only. Checked studies attribute under half of the gap to unresolved V genes and leave the rest unexplained. Recorded for this sample are about 2 million clones; around 96% of them occurred a single time. 1.1% of the sample goes to the ten largest clones. CD8 naive samples were obtained by positive selection for CCR7 among CD45RO-negative cells, yielding a CD45RA+CCR7+ population from which TemRA cells were excluded. Sequencing was done on a sample of naive CD8+ T cells sorted from blood. In the paper's terms, the cell subset or site label means: CD45RA+CCR7+. The source is a man between 18 and 29 years old in good health.

Note on this clone: This sample includes further DNA sequences coding for the same CDR3. The V and J genes are TRBV27 and TRBJ2-2, with TRBD2 matching 13 bases. Trimming cost V 5 bases and J 4 bases; bases outside gene matches: 1. In germline, CDR1 is MNHEY, CDR2 SMNVEV (reference sequence). The CDR3 is 15 residues long. The CDR3 nucleotides read TGTGCCAGCAGTCGACTAGCGGGAGGCACCGGGGAGCTGTTTTTT. The encoded protein is CASSRLAGGTGELFF.

The V and J genes are TRBV4-1 and TRBJ1-3, with D unresolved. This CDR3 spans 15 amino acids. V lost 4 bases to trimming and J lost 0 bases, with 10 bases between them. Germline CDR1 and CDR2: MGHRA and YSYEKL. CDR3 region: CASSPPGSSGNTIYF. The CDR3 DNA sequence: TGCGCCAGCAGCCCCCCCGGGAGCTCTGGAAACACCATATATTTT.

The CDR3 reads CASRGQGPYGYTF. In nucleotides, the CDR3 is TGTGCCAGCAGAGGACAGGGTCCCTATGGCTACACCTTC. The chain recombines TRBV5-6 with TRBJ1-2; 8 positions match TRBD1. The V segment lost 5 bases and the J segment 4 bases; nucleotides outside the gene matches: 4. The germline V gene has CDR1 SGHDT and CDR2 YYEEEE. CDR3 length equals 13 residues.

The chain joins TRBV4-3 to TRBJ1-5, with unresolved D. V was shortened by 4 bases and J by 5 bases, with 12 bases between the two germline ends. Germline V CDR1 and CDR2: LGHNA, YSLEER. The CDR3 length is 14 residues. This CDR3 reads CASSPGFGDQPQHF. CDR3 coding DNA: TGCGCCAGCAGCCCCGGTTTCGGGGATCAGCCCCAGCATTTT.

J is TRBJ1-1 and V is TRBV5-6; 7 bases match TRBD1. The CDR3 extends over 17 amino acids. Per the germline V gene, CDR1 is SGHDT and CDR2 is YYEEEE. J gave up 1 base and V 2 bases, and 11 bases lay outside the gene matches. The CDR3 is CASSFTETGPRNTEAFF. CDR3 nucleotide sequence: TGTGCCAGCAGCTTCACGGAGACAGGGCCGAGGAACACTGAAGCTTTCTTT.

This clone was recorded only once. The V and J genes are TRBV27 and TRBJ2-2; TRBD2 might be the D (7 bases). This CDR3 has 17 amino acids. V was clipped by 6 bases and J by 0 bases, with 17 bases between them. Germline values: CDR1 MNHEY, CDR2 SMNVEV (reference sequence). CDR3 coding DNA: TGTGCCAGCAGCCCGCGAGGGGGGGGCCCGAACACCGGGGAGCTGTTTTTT. Translation gives CASSPRGGGPNTGELFF.

V and J are TRBV7-8 and TRBJ2-7; D may correspond to TRBD1 or TRBD2 (5 bases each). The V end was cut by 5 bases, the J end by 4 bases, with 12 bases between. In germline, CDR1 is SGHVS, CDR2 FQNEAQ. The CDR3 runs 13 residues. The CDR3: CASSQAWGYEQYF. The DNA for the CDR3 is TGTGCCAGCAGCCAAGCGTGGGGGTACGAGCAGTACTTC.

The gene calls are TRBV10-2 and TRBJ2-1, with 8 bases aligning to TRBD1. This CDR3 is built from 15 residues. The V and J ends lost 6 bases and 12 bases, in that order; junction bases with no gene match: 16. From germline, CDR1 is WSHSY and CDR2 SAAADI. The CDR3 nucleotides read TGCGCCAGCAGACCAAGTTCACAGGGGGAGTATGGGCAGTTCTTC. Amino acid sequence: CASRPSSQGEYGQFF.

V and J are TRBV6-5 and TRBJ2-2; D call uncertain. CDR3 length: 14 amino acids. Germline V lookup: CDR1 MNHEY, CDR2 SVGAGI. V was cut by 4 bases and J by 6 bases, with 12 bases left in between. DNA for the CDR3: TGTGCCAGCAGTTTTCCCGCTTCGGCCGGGGAGCTGTTTTTT. It yields the protein CASSFPASAGELFF.

The chain links TRBV27 to TRBJ2-1; no firm D call. This CDR3 has 15 amino acids. Trimming shortened V by 7 bases and J by 0 bases, and 13 bases separated the two germline ends. Per germline, CDR1 MNHEY and CDR2 SMNVEV (reference sequence). The CDR3 is CASTSQASSYNEQFF. In DNA, the CDR3 is TGTGCCAGCACCAGTCAGGCCAGCTCCTACAATGAGCAGTTCTTC.

CDR3 amino acids: CASSLDGGPTYEQYF. CDR3 sequence (DNA): TGTGCCAGCAGCTTGGACGGGGGGCCAACCTACGAGCAGTACTTC. V gene TRBV7-3 combines with J gene TRBJ2-7; tentative D call: TRBD2 (7 bases). Germline CDR1 reads SGHTA; CDR2 reads FQGTGA. This CDR3 is 15 amino acids long. Trimming cost V 3 bases and J 2 bases, with 14 bases left between them.

The rearrangement uses TRBV7-9 and TRBJ1-1; D gene uncertain. The CDR3 spans 12 residues. Germline V gene data show CDR1 as SEHNR and CDR2 as FQNEAQ (reference sequence). V was trimmed by 5 bases and J by 4 bases, leaving 8 bases between them. This CDR3 is CASSPQITEAFF. CDR3 nucleotide sequence: TGTGCCAGCAGCCCGCAGATCACTGAAGCTTTCTTT.

Regarding this clone: It may be a read error: a sequence one base away is much more abundant. Other DNA sequences in the same sample also yield this CDR3. The genes are TRBV6-5 and TRBJ2-7; unclear D gene. This CDR3 is 11 amino acids long. Trimming took off 4 bases at V and 2 bases at J, with 3 bases between the two ends. Looked up from germline, CDR1 is MNHEY and CDR2 is SVGAGI. The CDR3 reads CASSSAYEQYF. CDR3 DNA: TGTGCCAGCAGTTCCGCCTACGAGCAGTACTTC.

The chain is built from TRBV7-9 and TRBJ2-5; 14 positions match TRBD2. The length of the CDR3 is 17 residues. Germline V gives CDR1 SEHNR, CDR2 FQNEAQ (reference sequence). Trimming took 5 bases from V and 5 from J; bases not matched to a gene: 10. The DNA for the CDR3 is TGTGCCAGCAGCACGGGACTAGCGGGAGTGTTGGGTGAGACCCAGTACTTC. Its protein product is CASSTGLAGVLGETQYF.

The V and J genes are TRBV30 and TRBJ2-1, with 11 bases aligning to TRBD2. The CDR3 spans 16 residues. V trimming: 1 base; J trimming: 4 bases; junction bases outside the gene matches: 6. Germline V lookup: CDR1 GTSNPN, CDR2 SVGIG (reference sequence). The CDR3 region has the DNA TGTGCCTGGAGTGGGATCGGGACTAGCGGTTACAATGAGCAGTTCTTC. Translated: CAWSGIGTSGYNEQFF.

The genes are TRBV7-9 and TRBJ1-1, with D possibly TRBD1 on 5 matching bases. The CDR3 covers 13 residues. V was trimmed by 5 bases and J by 5 bases, leaving 12 bases between them. Germline V gene data show CDR1 as SEHNR and CDR2 as FQNEAQ (reference sequence). The CDR3 is CASSPTGVTEAFF. The CDR3 nucleotides read TGTGCCAGCAGCCCCACAGGCGTGACTGAAGCTTTCTTT.

The rearrangement joins TRBV2 to TRBJ1-2; 8 bases line up with TRBD1. The CDR3 consists of 16 residues. Germline CDR1 is SNHLY and CDR2 is FYNNEI. The junction had 4 bases not matched to a gene; V was cut back by 0 bases and J by 1 base. Here the CDR3 reads CASSEATGDFNYGYTF. The CDR3 DNA follows: TGTGCCAGCAGTGAAGCGACAGGGGACTTTAACTATGGCTACACCTTC.

The chain is built from TRBV11-2 and TRBJ1-1, with 7 positions matching TRBD1. CDR1 and CDR2 from the germline V gene are SGHAT and FQNNGV. This CDR3 comprises 14 residues. V trimming: 4 bases; J trimming: 4 bases; junction bases outside the gene matches: 6. The CDR3 loop is CASSSGGLSTEAFF. The CDR3 bases are TGTGCCAGCAGCTCAGGGGGGTTGAGCACTGAAGCTTTCTTT. Together with reference TRBV11-2 and TRBJ1-1, the CDR3 gives the full variable domain: EAGVAQSPRYKIIEKRQSVAFWCNPISGHATLYWYQQILGQGPKLLIQFQNNGVVDDSQLPKDRFSAERLKGVDSTLKIQPAKLEDSAVYLCASSSGGLSTEAFFGQGTRLTVV.

The CDR3 DNA sequence: TGCGCCAGCAGTTCGAAAGGACAGTCCTACGAGCAGTACTTC. Its protein is CASSSKGQSYEQYF. The V gene is TRBV4-1, the J gene TRBJ2-7; possibly TRBD1 for D (6 bases). CDR3 length: 14 residues. Trimming left V 6 bases short and J 1 base short, with 13 bases between. Germline values: CDR1 MGHRA, CDR2 YSYEKL.

V usage is TRBV4-1 and J usage is TRBJ2-7, with 7 nucleotides matching TRBD1. From germline, CDR1 is MGHRA and CDR2 YSYEKL. CDR3 size: 16 residues. Trimming cost V 4 bases and J 0 bases; bases outside gene matches: 9. This CDR3 is CASSPRHRDSSYEQYF. The CDR3 bases are TGCGCCAGCAGCCCTCGTCACCGGGACAGCTCCTACGAGCAGTACTTC.

The rearrangement joins TRBV5-1 to TRBJ2-5; tentative D call: TRBD2 (5 bases). The CDR3 covers 15 residues. Trimming pared 5 bases from V and 3 bases from J, leaving 17 bases between. In germline, CDR1 is SGHRS, CDR2 YFSETQ. The DNA for the CDR3 is TGCGCCAGCAGGGCCGGGATGACTATAGAAGAGACCCAGTACTTC. As protein: CASRAGMTIEETQYF.